Presented here are 27 T cell receptor beta chains from one specimen sequenced in a study of blood T cell repertoires in COVID-19. Assay used: immunoSEQ multiplex PCR; TCRdb lists only in-frame clones, some missing. The data hold about 220,000 clones, with 82% observed a single time. Sequenced sample: peripheral blood. The receptor source for this set is a woman older than 75 with acute or convalescent COVID-19.

This clone occurred a few times. V and J are TRBV2 and TRBJ1-4; D may be TRBD1 (5 bases). Germline assignment: CDR1 SNHLY and CDR2 FYNNEI. The CDR3 is 16 residues long. V lost 0 bases to trimming and J lost 5 bases, with 13 bases between them. The CDR3 nucleotides read TGTGCCAGCAGTGAAGCGGGGGGACCCAGGAATGAAAAACTGTTTTTT. This translates into CASSEAGGPRNEKLFF.

The chain employs TRBV6-1 and TRBJ2-5, with 13 nucleotides matching TRBD2. V was clipped by 7 bases and J by 4 bases; unmatched bases: 6. The CDR3 sequence is 15 residues long. Germline assignment: CDR1 MNHNS and CDR2 SASEGT. The CDR3 region is CASKQRTSGGETQYF. The CDR3 coding sequence is TGTGCCAGCAAACAACGGACTAGCGGGGGAGAGACCCAGTACTTC.

The CDR3 loop reads CASSPERIGLDSPLHF. The CDR3 region has the DNA TGTGCCAGCAGCCCCGAGAGGATTGGTTTGGATTCACCCCTCCACTTT. The chain couples TRBV4-2 to TRBJ1-6; D gene unclear. The CDR3 totals 16 residues. Trimming took off 4 bases at V and 8 bases at J, with 18 bases between the two ends. Per the germline V gene, CDR1 is LGHNA and CDR2 is YNFKEQ.

Details on this clone: This specimen includes other DNA sequences encoding the same CDR3. The chain recombines TRBV7-3 with TRBJ2-3, with 13 positions matching TRBD2. Germline V gene sequence: CDR1 SGHTA, CDR2 FQGTGA. The CDR3 extends over 16 amino acids. J lost 1 base, V lost 2 bases, and 0 bases had no gene match. The CDR3 is CASSLGLAGGTDTQYF. The CDR3 DNA reads TGTGCCAGCAGCTTAGGACTAGCGGGGGGCACAGATACGCAGTATTTT.

The chain is built from TRBV29-1 and TRBJ1-2; maybe TRBD1 (6 bases). With 3 bases removed from V and 0 bases from J, the gap between germline ends came to 17 bases. CDR3 size: 16 residues. Germline CDR1 reads SQVTM; CDR2 reads ANQGSEA. The CDR3 here is CSVEAEDSLTNYGYTF. CDR3 in DNA: TGCAGCGTTGAGGCCGAGGACAGCCTAACTAACTATGGCTACACCTTC.

This clone was counted once. The chain is built from TRBV6-5 and TRBJ2-7; maybe TRBD1 (6 bases). The ends were cut back, 6 bases at V and 2 bases at J, with 11 bases in the middle. The CDR3 length is 13 residues. The germline V gene has CDR1 MNHEY and CDR2 SVGAGI. This CDR3 reads CASRFQGTYEQYF. CDR3 nucleotides: TGTGCCAGCAGATTCCAGGGGACCTACGAGCAGTACTTC.

This clone occurred a few times. The rearrangement uses TRBV19 and TRBJ1-6; D is unclear. The CDR3 is made up of 15 amino acids. V was clipped by 1 base and J by 9 bases, with 13 bases between them. Germline V gene sequence: CDR1 LNHDA, CDR2 SQIVND (reference sequence). The CDR3 loop is CASSIAGVFGSPLHF. The CDR3 DNA sequence: TGTGCCAGTAGTATAGCCGGGGTCTTTGGTTCACCCCTCCACTTT.

The chain combines TRBV29-1 with TRBJ2-7, with TRBD1 identical over 10 bases. The CDR3 runs to 13 residues. Germline V gives CDR1 SQVTM, CDR2 ANQGSEA. Trimming cost V 5 bases and J 7 bases; bases outside gene matches: 8. CDR3: CSVRGQGDGEQYF. CDR3 DNA: TGCAGCGTTCGCGGACAGGGGGACGGGGAGCAGTACTTC.

The chain is built from TRBV20-1 and TRBJ1-1; D is ambiguous. Trimming cost V 5 bases and J 1 base, with 5 bases left between them. Per germline, CDR1 DFQATT and CDR2 SNEGSKA (reference sequence). The CDR3 has 11 amino acids. The CDR3 DNA follows: TGCAGTGCTCGTTGGAACACTGAAGCTTTCTTT. Amino acid sequence: CSARWNTEAFF.

The chain combines TRBV5-6 with TRBJ2-2, with D possibly TRBD1 on 6 matching bases. Germline values: CDR1 SGHDT, CDR2 YYEEEE. V lost 0 bases and J 4 bases, leaving 16 bases between the germline ends. The CDR3 runs to 17 residues. The CDR3 DNA reads as TGTGCCAGCAGCTTGGAAGAGGGGGTCCCATCCACCGGGGAGCTGTTTTTT. This codes for CASSLEEGVPSTGELFF.

The chain links TRBV5-6 to TRBJ1-5; 7 bases line up with TRBD1. The CDR3 spans 15 residues. The junction had 5 bases not matched to a gene; V was cut back by 0 bases and J by 5 bases. Germline V gives CDR1 SGHDT, CDR2 YYEEEE. The DNA for the CDR3 is TGTGCCAGCAGCTTGGGGGGGACAGATTATCAGCCCCAGCATTTT. Translating it yields CASSLGGTDYQPQHF.

The V and J genes are TRBV6-5 and TRBJ1-1; D is undetermined. In germline, CDR1 is MNHEY, CDR2 SVGAGI. Trimming cost V 6 bases and J 1 base, with 15 bases left between them. The CDR3 totals 15 residues. The CDR3 DNA is TGTGCCAGCAGGGAGTTACTATCTAAGAACACTGAAGCTTTCTTT. This codes for CASRELLSKNTEAFF.

The J gene is TRBJ1-1, the V gene TRBV6-2 or TRBV6-3, with D possibly being TRBD1 (6 bases). Per germline, CDR1 MNHEY and CDR2 SVGEGT. This CDR3 spans 16 amino acids. V was pared by 3 bases and J by 0 bases, with 14 bases between. CDR3 sequence: CASSYSRGLMNTEAFF. The CDR3 DNA is TGTGCCAGCAGTTATAGCAGGGGCCTCATGAACACTGAAGCTTTCTTT.

The V call is TRBV19, the J call TRBJ2-5; 7 bases are a match to TRBD1. This CDR3 has 15 amino acids. With V trimmed by 3 bases and J by 1 base, 5 bases remained unmatched. CDR1 and CDR2 from the germline V gene are LNHDA and SQIVND (reference sequence). The CDR3 loop is CASSIGTAIQETQYF. The CDR3 nucleotides read TGTGCCAGTAGTATCGGGACAGCAATCCAAGAGACCCAGTACTTC.

CDR3 sequence reads: CASSYLRQGTEAFF. The CDR3 DNA sequence: TGTGCCAGCAGTTACCTCCGACAGGGGACTGAAGCTTTCTTT. J is TRBJ1-1 and V is TRBV6-5; 8 bases map to TRBD1. The CDR3 covers 14 residues. Germline V gives CDR1 MNHEY, CDR2 SVGAGI. The trim removed 2 bases at V and 5 bases at J, leaving 4 bases unmatched.

V is TRBV18 and J is TRBJ1-2; tentatively, D is TRBD1 (6 bases). Germline-derived CDR1 and CDR2 are KGHSH and LQKENI. Trimming shortened V by 0 bases and J by 8 bases, and 16 bases separated the two germline ends. This CDR3 has 15 residues. This CDR3 reads CASSPPFNREGGYTF. CDR3 nucleotide sequence: TGTGCCAGCTCACCACCGTTTAACAGGGAGGGAGGCTACACCTTC.

This clone showed up just a few times. CDR3 bases: TGTGCCATCAGCAGGACAGGGCATGGCTACACCTTC. Protein product: CAISRTGHGYTF. The V and J genes are TRBV10-3 and TRBJ1-2, with 8 bases lining up with TRBD1. Germline V gene lookup returns CDR1 ENHRY and CDR2 SYGVKD. The V gene end was trimmed by 6 bases and the J gene end by 6 bases; junction bases not matched to a gene: 3. This CDR3 is 12 amino acids long.

This clone was observed once. V usage is TRBV28 and J usage is TRBJ1-4; 7 nucleotides align to TRBD1. Trimming removed 3 bases from V and 0 bases from J; junction bases left unmatched: 7. Germline assignment: CDR1 MDHEN and CDR2 SYDVKM. The CDR3 is 17 residues long. The CDR3, as DNA: TGTGCCAGCAGTTTCCTCCGGGACAGTGCAACTAATGAAAAACTGTTTTTT. It encodes CASSFLRDSATNEKLFF. Filled out from reference TRBV28 and TRBJ1-4, the complete variable domain reads DVKVTQSSRYLVKRTGEKVFLECVQDMDHENMFWYRQDPGLGLRLIYFSYDVKMKEKGDIPEGYSVSREKKERFSLILESASTNQTSMYLCASSFLRDSATNEKLFFGSGTQLSVL.

In nucleotides, the CDR3 is TGTGCCAGCAGTGAAGGCTCGACTAGCGGGGGGGAAACAGATACGCAGTATTTT. Residues: CASSEGSTSGGETDTQYF. This sequence joins TRBV2 and TRBJ2-3, with 14 bases identical to TRBD2. V trimming: 1 base; J trimming: 3 bases; junction bases outside the gene matches: 6. The CDR3 totals 18 residues. Germline V gene data show CDR1 as SNHLY and CDR2 as FYNNEI.

The chain recombines TRBV3-1 (or the pseudogene TRBV3-2) with TRBJ1-5; 7 bases fit TRBD1. This CDR3 has 14 residues. Germline loops: CDR1 LGHDT, CDR2 YNNKEL (reference sequence). V trimming: 1 base; J trimming: 6 bases; junction bases outside the gene matches: 3. The CDR3 nucleotides read TGTGCCAGCAGCCAAGGGCCAGGGGGTCAGCCCCAGCATTTT. Its translation is CASSQGPGGQPQHF.

On this clone: One end of the junction is discordant with germline, which a read error may explain. This sequence joins TRBV7-7 and TRBJ2-3, with 11 bases fitting TRBD2. Germline CDR1 reads SSHAT; CDR2 reads FNYEAQ (reference sequence). There are 16 residues in the CDR3. The CDR3: CASSPLAGGPTDTQYF. The DNA of the CDR3 is TGTGCTAGCAGCCCTTTAGCGGGGGGGCCGACAGATACGCAGTATTTT.

The rearrangement uses TRBV2 and TRBJ1-3; perhaps TRBD1 as D (5 bases). The germline gives CDR1 SNHLY, CDR2 FYNNEI. This CDR3 spans 14 amino acids. V was cut by 5 bases and J by 2 bases, with 10 bases left in between. This CDR3 reads CASSSEGAGNTIYF. In DNA form, the CDR3 reads TGTGCCAGCAGTTCGGAAGGGGCTGGAAACACCATATATTTT.

The chain is built from TRBV5-4 and TRBJ1-1, with 7 bases fitting TRBD1. The CDR3 contains 14 residues. The ends lost 5 bases at V and 1 base at J; junction bases unmatched: 5. CDR1 and CDR2 (germline): SGHNT, YYREEE (reference sequence). The DNA of the CDR3 is TGTGCCAGCAGTTTCAGGGGGTCGAACACTGAAGCTTTCTTT. Its translation is CASSFRGSNTEAFF.

This clone was observed a handful of times. V gene TRBV4-1 combines with J gene TRBJ1-2; 7 bases line up with TRBD1. J was trimmed by 6 bases and V by 2 bases; bases with no gene match: 6. The CDR3 has 14 residues. Germline V gene lookup returns CDR1 MGHRA and CDR2 YSYEKL. CDR3 coding DNA: TGCGCCAGCAGCCAACCGACAGGGCCGGATGGCTACACCTTC. Translating gives CASSQPTGPDGYTF.

In this sample, this clone turned up a few times. The gene calls are TRBV6-1 and TRBJ1-6; D remains unclear. The CDR3 is 14 residues long. Germline V lookup: CDR1 MNHNS, CDR2 SASEGT. Deletions cut 3 bases from V and 9 bases from J, with 12 bases between. CDR3 nucleotides: TGTGCCAGCAGTGATTACGGGGAGACTTCACCCCTCCACTTT. Encoded protein: CASSDYGETSPLHF.

The genes are TRBV7-6 and TRBJ2-3; D may be TRBD1 (6 bases). This CDR3 has 16 amino acids. Trimming took off 4 bases at V and 3 bases at J, with 17 bases between the two ends. CDR1 is SGHVS and CDR2 is FNYEAQ in the germline V gene. Here the CDR3 reads CASSSPGDGVTDTQYF. The CDR3 DNA reads TGTGCCAGCAGCTCGCCAGGGGATGGTGTTACAGATACGCAGTATTTT. Together with reference TRBV7-6 and TRBJ2-3, the CDR3 gives the full variable domain: GAGVSQSPRYKVTKRGQDVALRCDPISGHVSLYWYRQALGQGPEFLTYFNYEAQQDKSGLPNDRFSAERPEGSISTLTIQRTEQRDSAMYRCASSSPGDGVTDTQYFGPGTRLTVL.

The V and J genes are TRBV7-6 and TRBJ1-4, with 7 positions matching TRBD1. This CDR3 contains 16 residues. CDR1 and CDR2 (germline): SGHVS, FNYEAQ. J gave up 0 bases and V 5 bases, and 6 bases lay outside the gene matches. CDR3 sequence: CASSPRTGTTNEKLFF. The CDR3 DNA reads as TGTGCCAGCAGCCCCAGGACAGGAACAACTAATGAAAAACTGTTTTTT.